This T cell receptor (beta chain) was obtained from a study of a mutant IDH1 vaccine in newly diagnosed glioma. As for the study in general: Vaccination of patients was performed eight times, in weeks 1, 3, 5, 7, 11, 15, 19 and 23. Most had both radiotherapy and temozolomide beforehand; others had only one. Overall study findings and caveats: Detectable vaccine-induced immune responses arose in around 92% of patients. No link was apparently found between pseudoprogression and changes in top peripheral T cell clonotypes.

About this clone itself: Its target is unknown.

The junction had 5 bases not matched to a gene; V was cut back by 7 bases and J by 3 bases. Germline V lookup: CDR1 SQVTM, CDR2 ANQGSEA. The CDR3 length is 12 residues. Described time point: week 11, during vaccination. Doses of 300 ug of mutant IDH1 20-mer peptide were given with topical imiquimod. Clones were read by immunoSEQ multiplex PCR, and TCRdb kept only the in-frame ones, dropping some. Among about 120,000 clones, around 90% were seen once, and the ten largest hold roughly 0.62%. The chain uses TRBV29-1 and TRBJ1-1, with 7 nucleotides matching TRBD1. This TCR came from a woman aged 45-59 years with glioma. The sequences come from PBMCs, collected from a glioma patient whose treatment included an IDH1 peptide vaccine. The CDR3 protein is CSARRGHTEAFF. The CDR3 DNA follows: TGCAGCGCCCGGAGGGGGCACACTGAAGCTTTCTTT.